Listed below are T cell receptor beta chains from one sample, sequenced in a study of blood T cell repertoires in COVID-19. Sequencing used immunoSEQ multiplex PCR; TCRdb keeps in-frame clones, though not all of them. The repertoire holds roughly 260,000 clones, with about 85% as singletons. What was sequenced was peripheral blood. Receptor source: a woman between 45 and 60 years old who had recovered from COVID-19. Both conserved end residues are part of each CDR3. A D gene is named only where the DNA matches it firmly. Only some rows state a clone size, as once, few, many or a class for expanded clones.

D gene | clone size | J gene | V gene | CDR3 DNA | CDR3 protein
NA | NA | TRBJ2-1 | TRBV19 | TGTGCCAGTAGTATTTACCTAGGAGGAAACTCCTACAATGAGCAGTTCTTC | CASSIYLGGNSYNEQFF
NA | NA | TRBJ1-3 | TRBV28 | TGTGCCAGCAGGTTATCGGGCTCTGGAAACACCATATATTTT | CASRLSGSGNTIYF
TRBD2 | few | TRBJ2-2 | TRBV10-3 | TGTGCCATCAGTGAGTTGCTAGCGGGACTGAACACCGGGGAGCTGTTTTTT | CAISELLAGLNTGELFF
NA | NA | TRBJ1-6 | TRBV10-2 | TGCGCCAGCAGTTCGAGTGTGTTGGGCTCACCCCTCCACTTT | CASSSSVLGSPLHF
NA | NA | TRBJ1-1 | TRBV5-1 | TGCGCCAGCAGCTTGATGTTCAGGGCTGAGAACACTGAAGCTTTCTTT | CASSLMFRAENTEAFF
TRBD1 | NA | TRBJ2-7 | TRBV28 | TGTGCCAGCAGTTCCGGGACAGGGGTTTGGGAGCAGTACTTC | CASSSGTGVWEQYF
NA | NA | TRBJ2-7 | TRBV7-2 | TGTGCCAGCAGCTTAACCCCAGAGGGATACTACGAGCAGTACTTC | CASSLTPEGYYEQYF
NA | NA | TRBJ1-2 | TRBV18 | TGTGCCAGCTCACCGCTGGACAGCTACGGCTACACCTTC | CASSPLDSYGYTF
NA | once | TRBJ1-1 | TRBV11-2 | TGTGCCAGCAGCCACACCCCGGGCACTGAAGCTTTCTTT | CASSHTPGTEAFF
NA | NA | TRBJ1-5 | TRBV6-5 | TGTGCCAGCAGCCTTGAAGCCTCGGGACAGCCCCAGCATTTT | CASSLEASGQPQHF
NA | NA | TRBJ1-3 | TRBV30 | TGTGCCTGGAGTTCAGACAGGTCGTCGACAAACACCATATATTTT | CAWSSDRSSTNTIYF
TRBD1 | few | TRBJ2-5 | TRBV24-1 | TGTGCCACCAGTGTCGGGACAGACAGTAAAGAGACCCAGTACTTC | CATSVGTDSKETQYF
NA | once | TRBJ1-3 | TRBV18 | TGTGCCAGCTCACCAACCGCCACAAGCTCTGGAAACACCATATATTTT | CASSPTATSSGNTIYF
TRBD2 | NA | TRBJ2-5 | TRBV6-1 | TGTGCCAGCAGTGAATGGGCGGGGGAAGAGACCCAGTACTTC | CASSEWAGEETQYF
TRBD2 | NA | TRBJ2-5 | TRBV5-1 | TGCGCCAGCAGCTTGGGAGTAGCGGGAGTAGGGGAGACCCAGTACTTC | CASSLGVAGVGETQYF
NA | NA | TRBJ1-1 | TRBV6-5 | TGTGCCAGCAGCAATCTGAACACTGAAGCTTTCTTT | CASSNLNTEAFF
TRBD2 | NA | TRBJ2-1 | TRBV9 | TGTGCCAGCAGCGCGTTAGCGGGAGAAGTCTACAATGAGCAGTTCTTC | CASSALAGEVYNEQFF
NA | few | TRBJ2-3 | TRBV7-3 | TGTGCCAGCAGCTTAGAAGTAGCGTCAGATACGCAGTATTTT | CASSLEVASDTQYF
TRBD2 | NA | TRBJ2-1 | TRBV9 | TGTGCCAGCAGCAGCGACAGTATGAGCGGGACCGAGCAGTTCTTC | CASSSDSMSGTEQFF
TRBD1 | NA | TRBJ2-3 | TRBV4-3 | TGCGCCAGCAGCCGAGAAGGGGGCAGGAGCACAGATACGCAGTATTTT | CASSREGGRSTDTQYF
NA | NA | TRBJ2-5 | TRBV7-6 | TGTGCCAGCAGCCTCCTCCATAAAAGGGAGGAGACCCAGTACTTC | CASSLLHKREETQYF
NA | NA | TRBJ2-3 | TRBV4-1 | TGCGCCAGCAGCCATGAACAGCGGGATACGCAGTATTTT | CASSHEQRDTQYF
NA | NA | TRBJ2-7 | TRBV30 | TGTGCCTGGATCGCGGGGGCGAACGAGCAGTACTTC | CAWIAGANEQYF
TRBD1 | NA | TRBJ1-2 | TRBV27 | TGTGCCAGCAGTTTTGCGGACAGGCACTATGGCTACACCTTC | CASSFADRHYGYTF
NA | NA | TRBJ1-5 | TRBV2 | TGTGCCAGCAGTGAAGTGCGGCGCAATCAGCCCCAGCATTTT | CASSEVRRNQPQHF
NA | once | TRBJ2-7 | TRBV5-1 | TGCGCCAGCAGCAACCAGCAGGGTCGGATTCTCTACGAGCAGTACTTC | CASSNQQGRILYEQYF
NA | NA | TRBJ1-5 | TRBV18 | TGTGCCAGCTCACCAAATCGGGGGGATCAGCCCCAGCATTTT | CASSPNRGDQPQHF